The clone carrying this T cell receptor (beta chain) appeared once. The sample comes from a study of Ad26.COV2.S vaccination and SARS-CoV-2 variants. Assay used: immunoSEQ multiplex PCR; TCRdb lists only in-frame clones, some missing. The table shows around 300,000 clones, with 88% occurring only once. The treatment denotes: about 20 received Ad26.COV2.S at low or high dose, single or two shots; roughly five received placebo; per-sample allocation not given. Samples were taken on day 63 after the first vaccine or placebo injection. Specimen: peripheral blood, collected in a trial of Ad26.COV2.S vaccine versus placebo. The clonotype originates from a person between 18 and 59 years old who received the Ad26.COV2.S COVID-19 vaccine or a placebo.

CDR3 residues: CAWRVEGLSTGELFF. For the CDR3, the DNA is TGTGCCTGGAGGGTGGAGGGCCTTAGCACCGGGGAGCTGTTTTTT. V usage is TRBV30 and J usage is TRBJ2-2; TRBD2 is a possible D gene (6 bases). The germline V gene has CDR1 GTSNPN and CDR2 SVGIG (reference sequence). The CDR3 spans 15 residues. The germline V and J ends were trimmed by 3 bases and 4 bases, with 15 bases remaining between them.